This T cell receptor (beta chain) was identified in a study of CD8 T cells in ankylosing spondylitis. This clonotype was counted at least ten times. The J segment lost 6 bases and the V segment lost 6 bases, leaving 6 bases of the junction unmatched. The CDR3 runs to 14 residues. In germline, CDR1 is KGHSH, CDR2 LQKENI. MiXCR, applied by TCRdb to the 5' RACE reads, yields one record per CDR3 protein. The repertoire holds some 95,000 distinct CDR3 sequences, roughly 9.6% seen once, with roughly 5% in the top ten. The chain links TRBV18 to TRBJ2-1, with 9 bases lining up with TRBD1. This TCR was recovered from a male donor with ankylosing spondylitis or in good health (not recorded which). Sequencing used blood, either unsorted or a sorted T cell fraction (not recorded which). The CDR3: CASSGQGPSNEQFF. In DNA, the CDR3 is TGTGCCAGCTCCGGACAGGGGCCTAGCAATGAGCAGTTCTTC.